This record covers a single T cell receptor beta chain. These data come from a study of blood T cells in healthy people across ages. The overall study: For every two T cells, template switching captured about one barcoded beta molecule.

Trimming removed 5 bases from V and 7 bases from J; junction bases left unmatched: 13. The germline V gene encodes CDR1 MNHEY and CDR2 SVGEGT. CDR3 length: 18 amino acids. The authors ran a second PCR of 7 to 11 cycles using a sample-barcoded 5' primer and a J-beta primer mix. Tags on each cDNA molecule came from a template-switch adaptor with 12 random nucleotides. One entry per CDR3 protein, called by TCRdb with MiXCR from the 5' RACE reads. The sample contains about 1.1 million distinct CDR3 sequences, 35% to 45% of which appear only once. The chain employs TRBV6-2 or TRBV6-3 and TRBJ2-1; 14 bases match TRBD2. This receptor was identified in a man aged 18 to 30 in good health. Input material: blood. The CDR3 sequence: CASSRTSGGRIRFNEQFF. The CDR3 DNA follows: TGTGCCAGCAGTCGGACTAGCGGGGGGCGCATCAGATTTAATGAGCAGTTCTTC.